This TCR beta chain came from a study of CD8 T cells in Susac syndrome. Study-level points and caveats: That the number of individuals in its TCR sequencing and HLA analysis was relatively small was acknowledged by the study.

The authors reverse transcribed roughly 0.45 to 1 ug RNA with random hexamers. The TCR beta CDR3 was amplified by immunoSEQ multiplex PCR across 54 Vbeta, 13 Jbeta. From the immunoSEQ multiplex PCR reads, TCRdb called clonotypes with MiXCR, one entry per CDR3 protein. This table has 120,000 or so distinct CDR3 sequences, around 95% appearing once. CDR3 size: 15 residues. From germline, CDR1 is SGHTA and CDR2 FQGNSA. Trimming pared 6 bases from V and 4 bases from J, leaving 16 bases between. Controls matched for sex and age were healthy donors. Note on this clonotype: The antigen remains undetermined.

This chain links TRBV7-2 with TRBJ2-1, with D possibly matching TRBD1 (6 bases). The sequenced sample was CD4+ T cells from PBMCs. This TCR came from a human donor in good health. The chain's CDR3 is CASSWAGTRYNEQFF. CDR3 nucleotide sequence: TGTGCCAGCAGTTGGGCCGGGACAAGGTACAATGAGCAGTTCTTC.